These T cell receptor beta chains were read from a single sample in a study of blood T cell repertoires in COVID-19. The repertoire was sequenced with immunoSEQ multiplex PCR; TCRdb's copy has only in-frame clones and lacks some. This sample yields fewer than 120,000 clones, of which approximately 65% are seen a single time; 6.5% to 8.5% belongs to the top ten. Sequenced material: peripheral blood. Receptors originate from a woman aged 60 to 75 with acute or convalescent COVID-19. Both conserved end residues are part of each CDR3. Fields, in order: J gene, V gene, D gene, clone size, CDR3 protein, CDR3 DNA. D genes are given only for firm matches. Not all rows give a size; the values are once, few, many and, for expanded clones, a class.

TRBJ2-5 TRBV5-1 TRBD1 few CASSSGQGRETQYF TGCGCCAGCAGCTCGGGACAGGGTAGAGAGACCCAGTACTTC
TRBJ2-6 TRBV19 TRBD1 - CASSRDRAGANVLTF TGTGCCAGTAGTCGCGACAGGGCTGGGGCCAACGTCCTGACTTTC
TRBJ2-3 TRBV5-1 - - CASSLVSSGESSTDTQYF TGCGCCAGCAGCTTGGTCTCGAGCGGCGAGTCTAGCACAGATACGCAGTATTTT
TRBJ2-7 TRBV9 - - CASSVGGLTNYEQYF TGTGCCAGCAGCGTCGGGGGACTCACGAACTACGAGCAGTACTTC
TRBJ2-7 TRBV5-1 - - CASSPIQGRSYEQYF TGCGCCAGCAGCCCAATCCAAGGGAGGTCCTACGAGCAGTACTTC
TRBJ1-4 TRBV9 - once CASSPKTTQEKLFF TGTGCCAGCAGCCCGAAGACTACCCAGGAAAAACTGTTTTTT
TRBJ2-1 TRBV5-1 TRBD2 - CASSRTSGAIGNEQFF TGCGCCAGCAGCCGGACTAGCGGGGCAATCGGGAATGAGCAGTTCTTC
TRBJ1-1 TRBV6-5 - - CASRSETGNTEAFF TGTGCCAGCAGATCCGAGACAGGGAACACTGAAGCTTTCTTT
TRBJ2-7 TRBV7-9 - - CASSSLEDFYEQYF TGTGCCAGCAGCTCCCTCGAGGACTTCTACGAGCAGTACTTC
TRBJ1-1 TRBV9 TRBD1 - CASSAGTGGWATEAFF TGTGCCAGCAGCGCCGGGACAGGGGGCTGGGCCACTGAAGCTTTCTTT